This T cell receptor beta chain derives from a study of blood T cells in healthy people across ages. Broader study findings: Diversity estimated from one million T cells was considered an underestimate. Long-lived and aged donors differed, with more naive CD4+ cells and higher diversity in the long-lived.

On this clonotype: No antigen is known for it.

Looked up from germline, CDR1 is SNHLY and CDR2 is FYNNEI. Trimming stripped 0 bases from V and 7 bases from J, with 9 bases between. The CDR3 totals 13 residues. For the second PCR, which ran for roughly 7 to 11 cycles, a sample-barcoded 5' primer and a J-beta primer mix were used. Every cDNA was tagged by a template-switch adaptor with 12 random nucleotides. TCRdb independently ran MiXCR on the 5' RACE reads; one entry per CDR3 protein. The data show 1.5 million to 2 million distinct CDR3 sequences, with roughly 27% seen just once and 7.7% held by the top ten. Sequencing was performed on blood. The chain joins TRBV2 to TRBJ1-2; D unclear. This clonotype was sampled from a woman in her twenties or thirties in good health. This CDR3 is CASSEALQVGYTF. CDR3 sequence (DNA): TGTGCCAGCAGTGAAGCACTCCAAGTTGGCTACACCTTC.